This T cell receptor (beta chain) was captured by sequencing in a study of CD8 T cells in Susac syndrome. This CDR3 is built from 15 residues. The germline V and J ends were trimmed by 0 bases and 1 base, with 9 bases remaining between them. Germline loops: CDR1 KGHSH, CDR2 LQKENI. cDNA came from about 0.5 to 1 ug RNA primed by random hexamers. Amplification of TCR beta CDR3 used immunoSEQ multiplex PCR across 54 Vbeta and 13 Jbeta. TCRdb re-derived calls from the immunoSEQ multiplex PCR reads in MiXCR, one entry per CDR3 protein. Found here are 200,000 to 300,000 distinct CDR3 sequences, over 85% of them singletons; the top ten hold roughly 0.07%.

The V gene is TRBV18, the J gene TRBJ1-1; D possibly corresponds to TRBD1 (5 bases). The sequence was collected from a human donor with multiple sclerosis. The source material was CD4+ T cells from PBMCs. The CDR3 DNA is TGTGCCAGCTCACCACCGAGAGGGGCGAACACTGAAGCTTTCTTT. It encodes CASSPPRGANTEAFF.